Sequencing of this T cell receptor (beta chain) was carried out in a study of shared clonotypes between healthy human individuals. Overall study findings and caveats: An effect of sequencing depth on clonotype sharing among donors was expected. Relative to memory subsets, naive subsets generally showed larger estimated richness.

As for this clone: Its specificity is not known.

Germline V lookup: CDR1 LGHNA, CDR2 YNFKEQ. Between the trimmed V and J ends, which lost 2 bases and 4 bases, there was a span of 15 bases. CDR3 size: 15 residues. Sequencing was performed with immunoSEQ multiplex PCR; in TCRdb, only in-frame clones are kept and a portion is missing. Counted here are 2 million to 2.5 million clones, 93% occurring once; the ten biggest clones make up about 0.41%. The rearrangement uses TRBV4-2 and TRBJ2-7; TRBD1 is a possible D gene (6 bases). Material for sequencing was naive CD4+ T cells from PBMCs. Specified subset: CD45RA+ positively selected. This TCR derives from a man aged 18 to 29 in good health. Some clones in this sample may be carry-over from other donors' samples. CDR3 loop: CASSQYGEGVYEQYF. The CDR3 coding sequence is TGTGCCAGCAGCCAATACGGTGAGGGGGTTTACGAGCAGTACTTC.